The 12 T cell receptor beta chains presented below share a single source sample, sequenced in a study of T cell repertoires in cytomegalovirus infection. TCRdb passed the reads through MiXCR, listing each CDR3 protein once. Of more than 250,000 distinct CDR3 sequences in the sample, approximately 25% are singletons; the top ten hold 10% to 15%. These receptors' targets are unknown. The sample in question was cultured PBMCs, obtained from culture after CMV antigen stimulation. The receptors come from a human donor in good health (CMV status not recorded). Some clones in this sample may be carry-over from other donors' samples.

This clonotype appeared a few times. The chain recombines TRBV20-1 with TRBJ2-5, with D tentatively TRBD1 (6 bases). Per germline, CDR1 DFQATT and CDR2 SNEGSKA (reference sequence). V dropped 3 bases and J dropped 1 base, with 12 bases sitting between them. CDR3 length: 14 amino acids. CDR3 sequence (DNA): TGCAGTGCTAGGGCCAACAGGGCCCAAGAGACCCAGTACTTC. Translation: CSARANRAQETQYF.

The table lists this clonotype with a few counts. This chain joins TRBV15 and TRBJ2-7; D not resolved. There are 15 residues in the CDR3. CDR1 is LNHNV and CDR2 is YYDKDF in the germline V gene (reference sequence). Trimming removed 1 base at V and 1 base at J, with 11 bases between. The CDR3 DNA is TGTGCCACCAGCAGAGGGTCGGCCGCATCCTACGAGCAGTACTTC. It is translated as CATSRGSAASYEQYF.

This sequence joins TRBV6-8 and TRBJ1-1; D remains unclear. The V gene lost 7 bases and the J gene lost 7 bases, with 13 bases spanning the gap. Looked up from germline, CDR1 is MNHGY and CDR2 is SAAAGT. This CDR3 comprises 12 residues. The CDR3 protein is CASKLGDYEAFF. CDR3 DNA sequence: TGTGCCAGCAAATTGGGAGATTATGAAGCTTTCTTT.

This chain connects TRBV29-1 to TRBJ1-1; D unclear. The CDR3 sequence is 14 residues long. Germline V lookup: CDR1 SQVTM, CDR2 ANQGSEA. Trimming left V 8 bases short and J 0 bases short, with 16 bases between. The CDR3 region is CSPLGPRMNTEAFF. The CDR3 coding sequence is TGCAGCCCACTCGGCCCCAGGATGAACACTGAAGCTTTCTTT. Based on the CDR3 plus reference TRBV29-1 and TRBJ1-1, the full variable domain is SAVISQKPSRDICQRGTSLTIQCQVDSQVTMMFWYRQQPGQSLTLIATANQGSEATYESGFVIDKFPISRPNLTFSTLTVSNMSPEDSSIYLCSPLGPRMNTEAFFGQGTRLTVV.

The chain is built from TRBV6-2 or TRBV6-3 and TRBJ2-1; TRBD2 is a possible D gene (5 bases). This CDR3 spans 16 amino acids. V shed 4 bases and J shed 0 bases, with 13 bases lying between them. CDR1 and CDR2 from the germline V gene are MNHEY and SVGEGT. As DNA, the CDR3 is TGTGCCAGCAGTTCGCCACGACTAACCTCCTACAATGAGCAGTTCTTC. Amino acids: CASSSPRLTSYNEQFF.

This clonotype was counted between two and nine times. The chain carries TRBV5-1 and TRBJ2-7; 8 bases are shared with TRBD1. The CDR3 runs 13 residues. Germline V gene sequence: CDR1 SGHRS, CDR2 YFSETQ. Losses at the gene ends were 4 bases for V and 3 bases for J; bases not matched to a gene: 3. CDR3 loop: CASSRDRLYEQYF. The CDR3 DNA reads TGCGCCAGCAGCCGGGACAGGCTCTACGAGCAGTACTTC.

This clonotype was picked up a small number of times. The chain is built from TRBV4-2 and TRBJ2-5, with D possibly matching TRBD2 (5 bases). Germline values: CDR1 LGHNA, CDR2 YNFKEQ. The V and J ends lost 6 bases and 1 base respectively, with 18 bases between them. This CDR3 spans 16 amino acids. The CDR3, as DNA: TGTGCCAGCAGTCGCGGAGTGCCCGGGGTCCAAGAGACCCAGTACTTC. This gives the protein CASSRGVPGVQETQYF.

The chain links TRBV7-2 to TRBJ2-7, with TRBD1 as a possible D gene (6 bases). Germline V gene data show CDR1 as SGHTA and CDR2 as FQGNSA. The CDR3 extends over 13 amino acids. The V end was cut by 1 base, the J end by 6 bases, with 10 bases between. Here the CDR3 reads CASSLDREREQYF. The CDR3 coding sequence is TGTGCCAGCAGCTTAGACAGGGAACGCGAGCAGTACTTC.

The chain is built from TRBV28 and TRBJ2-7, with 8 nucleotides matching TRBD1. Trimming took 8 bases from V and 3 from J; bases not matched to a gene: 12. The CDR3 runs 15 residues. CDR1 and CDR2 (germline): MDHEN, SYDVKM. The CDR3 protein is CASQKGAGGFYEQYF. CDR3 sequence (DNA): TGTGCCAGCCAAAAGGGGGCAGGGGGCTTCTACGAGCAGTACTTC.

This sequence joins TRBV5-8 and TRBJ1-5, with 7 bases matching TRBD1. The germline V gene encodes CDR1 SGHTS and CDR2 YDEGEE. Germline trimming cut 4 bases from V and 1 base from J; bases unmatched to any gene: 8. The CDR3 loop spans 16 amino acids. DNA for the CDR3: TGTGCCAGCAGCGGGGTAGGGGGCGTGAGCAATCAGCCCCAGCATTTT. Protein sequence: CASSGVGGVSNQPQHF.

This clonotype was observed a few times. The chain links TRBV7-2 to TRBJ1-2, with 9 bases identical to TRBD1. The CDR3 contains 14 residues. Germline V gene data show CDR1 as SGHTA and CDR2 as FQGNSA. V shed 6 bases and J 8 bases; nucleotides not matched to a gene: 10. CDR3 sequence (DNA): TGTGCCAGCAGATTCATACAGGGGGCAGGAGGCTACACCTTC. It specifies CASRFIQGAGGYTF.

This clonotype was detected a few times. The DNA of the CDR3 is TGTGCCAGTAGTATAGTGGGGGAGGATACGCAGTATTTT. Translating gives CASSIVGEDTQYF. The genes are TRBV19 and TRBJ2-3; D is perhaps TRBD1 or TRBD2 (5 bases each). CDR1 is LNHDA, CDR2 SQIVND, per germline (reference sequence). This CDR3 contains 13 residues. The V and J ends lost 1 base and 6 bases respectively, with 8 bases between them.